The entry below describes one T cell receptor beta chain. The antigen it binds to is not known. One base away there is no much larger clone; base qualities are not given. The data were obtained in a study of early stage breast cancer tumors (dated by TCRdb to the late 2010s). Regarding the research as a whole: Of the roughly 15 invasive breast tumors, some twelve were found to be estrogen receptor-positive, progesterone receptor-positive and HER2-negative. Of the approximately 12 ER+/PR+/HER2- tumors, eight were classified as invasive ductal carcinomas and four as invasive lobular carcinomas. On average, each sample got 7.5 to 10-fold read coverage. The samples as a whole yielded a few million detected templates, corresponding to fewer than 1.4 million unique clonotypes.

Each sample was amplified in two independent genomic DNA replicates, using approximately 0.5 ug for blood and approximately 1.6 ug for tumor or normal breast. Following the manufacturer's instructions, the ImmunoSeq Intro kit was used to carry out TCRB sequencing on genomic DNA. Multiplex PCR was run for 30 to 40 cycles using proprietary primers and spike-in control sequences for absolute quantification. Single-end 150-bp reads were used to sequence an 87-bp fragment spanning the CDR3 and the flanking V and J genes. Each lane of an Illumina MiSeq running version 3.0 chemistry carried seven multiplexed samples, with two replicates apiece. Per the authors' processing: Raw data were processed with the vendor's proprietary pipeline, and both replicates were merged into a single result per sample. Productive rearrangements sharing the V-gene family, CDR3 amino acid sequence and J-gene segment were defined as clonotypes. Clonality was computed as 1 minus the normalized Shannon entropy (Pielou evenness) of TCRB abundances. T cell density was estimated by dividing total templates by the number of input cells inferred from the DNA input amount. Recon with default parameters was used to estimate total repertoire diversity and clonality. Clonotypes with over 0.1% abundance in tumor and at least 32-fold higher abundance in tumor than in normal breast were defined as tumor-enriched. TCRdb's version of the immuneACCESS table is confined to in-frame rearrangements and falls short of the full clone set. An unresolved V gene accounts for under half of the shortfall where checked; the remainder is of unknown origin. That table gives V, J and clone size, and the DNA gave D and trimming. Counted in this sample were almost 55,000 clones; approximately 90% of them appeared once. Clones ranked in the top ten supply approximately 5% of the sample.

Results the study describes overall, beyond this receptor: Enriched TCRB sequences shared across patients were mostly commonly generated sequences, unlikely to play an important role in the tumor microenvironment. Repertoires from blood and normal breast were more alike than repertoires from blood and tumor, and in about 85% of the 16 patients, comparing each tissue with blood separated tumor from normal. Because the cohort was small, analysis by tumor subtype was not possible. Compared with adjacent normal breast tissue, tumors had about 2.5-fold higher T cell density and higher clonality. Chain pairing and functional markers such as CD4, CD8 and FOXP3 were missed by bulk genomic DNA sequencing of unsorted cells.

The study profiled bulk TCR beta-chain repertoires in matched peripheral blood, tumor and adjacent normal breast tissue taken from more than 15 patients with early-stage breast cancer. Before surgery, whole blood (about 5-11 mL) was collected into EDTA tubes and processed within 2 hours. Peripheral blood mononuclear cells were isolated by Ficoll-Paque centrifugation in SepMate-50 tubes. PBMCs were cryopreserved in aliquots of about 1.7 to 4.5 million cells in about 90% FBS with around 10% DMSO and kept in liquid nitrogen. Genomic DNA was extracted with the Qiagen AllPrep DNA/RNA Mini kit. The germline V gene (reference sequence) sets CDR1 to GTSNPN and CDR2 to SVGIG. V sheds 1 base and J sheds 1 base, leaving 10 bases between their ends. From the cysteine up to the phenylalanine, the CDR3 has a length of 14 residues. CDR3 DNA is the only sequence kept; it has 42 bases, read in frame from the first base.

The sequenced sample consisted of blood. Rearrangement joined TRBV30 to TRBJ1-1; the best D guess is TRBD1, with 6 bases matching. This receptor was obtained from a person aged 65 to 85 with breast cancer. The CDR3 region: CAWSAGQTNTEAFF. In nucleotides, the sequence is TGTGCCTGGAGTGCCGGACAGACGAACACTGAAGCTTTCTTT.